Below, 22 T cell receptor beta chains from the same sample are listed, as sequenced in a study of OX40 agonist ivuxolimab in advanced cancers. TCRdb's table, derived via immunoSEQ multiplex PCR, lists solely in-frame clones and lacks some. This table holds tens of thousands of clones, over 80% found once. The material was CD4+ or CD8+ T cells sorted from blood, obtained in a trial of the OX40 agonist ivuxolimab. The source is an adult with an advanced solid tumor such as melanoma, head and neck, liver or kidney cancer.

The rearrangement uses TRBV5-5 and TRBJ2-2; D remains unclear. Trimming shortened V by 6 bases and J by 0 bases, and 9 bases separated the two germline ends. The CDR3 spans 14 residues. From germline, CDR1 is SGHKS and CDR2 YYEKEE (reference sequence). CDR3: CASNLPSNTGELFF. In DNA, the CDR3 is TGTGCCAGCAACCTCCCTTCGAACACCGGGGAGCTGTTTTTT. Supplemented by reference TRBV5-5 and TRBJ2-2, the full variable domain reads DAGVTQSPTHLIKTRGQQVTLRCSPISGHKSVSWYQQVLGQGPQFIFQYYEKEERGRGNFPDRFSARQFPNYSSELNVNALLLGDSALYLCASNLPSNTGELFFGEGSRLTVL.

In DNA, the CDR3 is TGCGCCAGCAGTCTTGCAGGGACAGCCTATGAAAAACTGTTTTTT. Translating gives CASSLAGTAYEKLFF. V is TRBV5-1 and J is TRBJ1-4; 7 positions agree with TRBD1. Trimming removed 5 bases from V and 6 bases from J; junction bases left unmatched: 10. This CDR3 contains 15 residues. Germline V gene lookup returns CDR1 SGHRS and CDR2 YFSETQ.

Points on this clone: At one of its ends the junction is not consistent with the germline gene, which may arise from a read error. The chain is built from TRBV7-2 and TRBJ1-1; D not certain. Germline lookup yields CDR1 SGHTA and CDR2 FQGNSA. The CDR3 has 13 amino acids. The CDR3 DNA is TGTGCCAGCAGATTAGAGCCGAACACTGAAGCTTTCTTT. Residues: CASRLEPNTEAFF.

This chain uses TRBV11-3 with TRBJ2-2; D ambiguous. The V end lost 4 bases, the J end lost 1 base, and 4 bases lay between the germline ends. This CDR3 has 13 residues. Germline values: CDR1 SGHNT, CDR2 YENEEA. The CDR3 reads CASSSGNTGELFF. The CDR3 bases are TGTGCCAGCAGCTCCGGGAACACCGGGGAGCTGTTTTTT.

The J gene is TRBJ2-3, the V gene TRBV18, with D perhaps TRBD1 or TRBD2 (5 bases each). Germline V gene sequence: CDR1 KGHSH, CDR2 LQKENI. This CDR3 has 15 residues. Trimming took 2 bases from V and 5 from J, leaving 14 bases between them. The CDR3 DNA reads as TGTGCCAGCTCACCAGTGAGGGGTTCTGGAGATACGCAGTATTTT. Translated: CASSPVRGSGDTQYF.

This chain uses TRBV5-4 with TRBJ2-1, with 10 bases aligning to TRBD1. Germline lookup yields CDR1 SGHNT and CDR2 YYREEE (reference sequence). The CDR3 has 16 amino acids. The J segment lost 2 bases and the V segment lost 4 bases, leaving 6 bases of the junction unmatched. In DNA, the CDR3 is TGTGCCAGCAGCCCGGACAGGGGGGACACCTACAATGAGCAGTTCTTC. This sequence encodes CASSPDRGDTYNEQFF.

The genes are TRBV5-1 and TRBJ1-4; the D is unclear. Looked up from germline, CDR1 is SGHRS and CDR2 is YFSETQ. The CDR3 has 16 residues. Between the trimmed V and J ends, which lost 4 bases and 0 bases, there was a span of 13 bases. DNA for the CDR3: TGCGCCAGCAGCCCTATCTCCCCTGCAACTAATGAAAAACTGTTTTTT. Amino acid sequence: CASSPISPATNEKLFF.

CDR3 residues: CASSLEGAPNTEAFF. CDR3 in DNA: TGTGCCAGCAGCTTAGAGGGGGCCCCGAACACTGAAGCTTTCTTT. The rearrangement uses TRBV7-2 and TRBJ1-1; TRBD1 matches at 7 bases. This CDR3 is built from 15 residues. J was trimmed by 1 base and V by 1 base; bases with no gene match: 3. The germline V gene encodes CDR1 SGHTA and CDR2 FQGNSA.

The chain's CDR3 is CASRPSGGDGEQFF. The CDR3 region has the DNA TGTGCCAGCAGGCCTTCGGGGGGAGACGGTGAGCAGTTCTTC. The V gene is TRBV6-6, the J gene TRBJ2-1; 7 positions match TRBD2. Looked up from germline, CDR1 is MNHNY and CDR2 is SVGAGI (reference sequence). The CDR3 length is 14 residues. J was trimmed by 9 bases and V by 6 bases; bases with no gene match: 11.

The table lists this clone with a few counts. The V call is TRBV6-1, the J call TRBJ2-5; no reliable D call. Per germline, CDR1 MNHNS and CDR2 SASEGT. With 2 bases removed from V and 2 bases from J, the gap between germline ends came to 6 bases. The CDR3 loop spans 13 amino acids. In DNA, the CDR3 is TGTGCCAGCAGTGAACAGGAACAAGAGACCCAGTACTTC. This gives the protein CASSEQEQETQYF.

This chain uses TRBV7-9 with TRBJ2-7, with a weak D call TRBD2 (6 bases). From germline, CDR1 is SEHNR and CDR2 FQNEAQ (reference sequence). V dropped 7 bases and J dropped 5 bases, with 12 bases sitting between them. The CDR3 is made up of 12 amino acids. CDR3 bases: TGTGCCAGCAACGGAGGGTACCACGAGCAGTACTTC. This gives the protein CASNGGYHEQYF.

V gene TRBV12-5 combines with J gene TRBJ2-7; 8 bases map to TRBD2. This CDR3 region has 14 residues. Per the germline V gene, CDR1 is LGHNT and CDR2 is FRNRAP. In DNA form, the CDR3 reads TGTTCCAGTTCCCGGGGGGGAGGGAACTACGAGCAGTACTTC. Its protein is CSSSRGGGNYEQYF.

The V gene is TRBV5-6, the J gene TRBJ1-4; weak D call: TRBD1 (5 bases). V was trimmed by 3 bases and J by 8 bases, leaving 17 bases between them. This CDR3 spans 15 amino acids. Germline loops: CDR1 SGHDT, CDR2 YYEEEE. DNA for the CDR3: TGTGCCAGCAGCTACGGACGGGGGGGATCGGAAAAACTGTTTTTT. Its protein product is CASSYGRGGSEKLFF.

The chain recombines TRBV6-1 with TRBJ2-7, with D possibly TRBD1 on 6 matching bases. CDR1 is MNHNS, CDR2 SASEGT, per germline. The length of the CDR3 is 14 residues. Between the trimmed V and J ends, which lost 7 bases and 11 bases, there was a span of 24 bases. The CDR3 here is CASKTGDTWMYEYF. CDR3 nucleotide sequence: TGTGCCAGCAAAACCGGGGACACATGGATGTACGAGTACTTC.

The CDR3 loop is CASSSRDFRYEQYF. In DNA, the CDR3 is TGTGCCAGCAGCTCCCGGGACTTTAGATACGAGCAGTACTTC. The chain carries TRBV27 and TRBJ2-7, with D perhaps matching TRBD2 (6 bases). V lost 6 bases and J lost 4, with 16 bases in between. Germline CDR1 reads MNHEY; CDR2 reads SMNVEV (reference sequence). The CDR3 extends over 14 amino acids.

This sequence joins TRBV14 and TRBJ1-1; a weak D match, TRBD1 (6 bases). V was trimmed by 1 base and J by 3 bases, leaving 15 bases between them. This CDR3 region has 16 residues. The germline V gene has CDR1 SGHDN and CDR2 FVKESK. The CDR3 reads CASSQGGGHWHTEAFF. Written as DNA, the CDR3 is TGTGCCAGCAGCCAAGGAGGGGGTCATTGGCACACTGAAGCTTTCTTT.

This clone has only one observation. V usage is TRBV7-3 and J usage is TRBJ2-5; 10 positions agree with TRBD2. Trimming took 2 bases from V and 5 from J; bases not matched to a gene: 5. Germline lookup yields CDR1 SGHTA and CDR2 FQGTGA. This CDR3 contains 15 residues. The CDR3: CASSLLAGVGETQYF. The CDR3 DNA is TGTGCCAGCAGCTTACTAGCGGGAGTGGGGGAGACCCAGTACTTC.

The rearrangement links TRBV30 to TRBJ1-2; no reliable D call. Germline V gene data show CDR1 as GTSNPN and CDR2 as SVGIG (reference sequence). The V end lost 0 bases, the J end lost 0 bases, and 5 bases lay between the germline ends. The CDR3 is 13 residues long. The chain's CDR3 is CAWSVQANYGYTF. As DNA, the CDR3 is TGTGCCTGGAGTGTACAAGCTAACTATGGCTACACCTTC.

The chain couples TRBV29-1 to TRBJ2-5; possible D gene TRBD1, 6 bases. Trimming removed 6 bases at V and 4 bases at J, with 15 bases between. This CDR3 contains 13 residues. Germline CDR1 SQVTM, CDR2 ANQGSEA. The CDR3 sequence is CSVETGPAETQYF. The CDR3 DNA reads TGCAGCGTCGAGACAGGCCCGGCAGAGACCCAGTACTTC.

The chain links TRBV6-1 to TRBJ1-2; 7 bases match TRBD1. The CDR3 extends over 13 amino acids. V shed 7 bases and J 2 bases; nucleotides not matched to a gene: 4. In germline, CDR1 is MNHNS, CDR2 SASEGT. CDR3 sequence (DNA): TGTGCCAGCAAGGTGGGACAGAACTATGGCTACACCTTC. This gives the protein CASKVGQNYGYTF.

The chain joins TRBV19 to TRBJ2-7, with D tentatively TRBD1 (6 bases). Trimming removed 7 bases at V and 7 bases at J, with 17 bases between. The CDR3 contains 13 residues. Germline V CDR1 and CDR2: LNHDA, SQIVND (reference sequence). The CDR3 sequence: CASKAAGAGEQYF. CDR3 DNA: TGTGCCAGTAAGGCGGCAGGGGCCGGGGAGCAGTACTTC.

The genes are TRBV11-3 and TRBJ2-3; D possibly corresponds to TRBD2 (6 bases). There are 14 residues in the CDR3. Germline lookup yields CDR1 SGHNT and CDR2 YENEEA. Trimming left V 1 base short and J 5 bases short, with 10 bases between. CDR3 amino acids: CASSLGRGGDTQYF. The CDR3 DNA is TGTGCCAGCAGCTTAGGGCGGGGCGGAGATACGCAGTATTTT.